Shown below are 28 T cell receptor beta chains from a single sample sequenced in a study of shared clonotypes between healthy human individuals. TCRdb keeps only in-frame clones here, not all; method: immunoSEQ multiplex PCR. The profile shows about a million clones, roughly 80% of them singletons. Sequencing input: memory CD4+ T cells from PBMCs. Documented subset: CD45RA-negative fraction. The receptors shown here come from a man in his late teens or twenties in good health. Some clones in this sample may be carry-over from other donors' samples.

CDR3 nucleotide sequence: TGCAGCGTTGAAGATCCCCCTAGCACAGATACGCAGTATTTT. This codes for CSVEDPPSTDTQYF. The chain combines TRBV29-1 with TRBJ2-3; no clear D. The germline gives CDR1 SQVTM, CDR2 ANQGSEA. The V end was cut by 0 bases, the J end by 0 bases, with 7 bases between. CDR3 length equals 14 residues.

This chain joins TRBV7-3 and TRBJ2-1; D call uncertain. The germline gives CDR1 SGHTA, CDR2 FQGTGA. This CDR3 spans 13 amino acids. Trimming removed 2 bases from V and 7 bases from J, with 9 bases in between. The CDR3 DNA is TGTGCCAGCAGCTTAGAAAGAAAAAATGAGCAGTTCTTC. Its translation: CASSLERKNEQFF.

The chain carries TRBV6-5 and TRBJ2-7; 8 nucleotides line up with TRBD1. Germline lookup yields CDR1 MNHEY and CDR2 SVGAGI. This CDR3 has 13 residues. V gave up 6 bases and J gave up 2 bases; unmatched junction bases: 3. The DNA of the CDR3 is TGTGCCAGCAGCCAGGGGGCCACCTACGAGCAGTACTTC. Its protein is CASSQGATYEQYF.

The chain has TRBV11-1 and TRBJ2-7, with 8 bases that match TRBD2. The CDR3 has 15 residues. V dropped 4 bases and J dropped 5; count of bases not matched to a gene: 10. The V gene's germline CDR1 is SGHAT and CDR2 FQDESV (reference sequence). The DNA for the CDR3 is TGTGCCAGCAGCTCCTTCGGGAGGGAAGATGACGAGCAGTACTTC. This encodes CASSSFGREDDEQYF. The full variable domain, completed using reference TRBV11-1 and TRBJ2-7, is EAEVAQSPRYKITEKSQAVAFWCDPISGHATLYWYRQILGQGPELLVQFQDESVVDDSQLPKDRFSAERLKGVDSTLKIQPAELGDSAMYLCASSSFGREDDEQYFGPGTRLTVT.

The gene calls are TRBV7-9 and TRBJ1-2, with a possible D match to TRBD1 (5 bases). The CDR3 runs to 13 residues. Germline V gene data show CDR1 as SEHNR and CDR2 as FQNEAQ (reference sequence). Trimming removed 1 base at V and 6 bases at J, with 9 bases between. The CDR3 DNA follows: TGTGCCAGCAGCTTAGTATCAGGGAATGGCTACACCTTC. Amino acid sequence: CASSLVSGNGYTF.

The chain links TRBV6-1 to TRBJ2-7; tentatively, D is TRBD1 (5 bases). Trimming shortened V by 6 bases and J by 3 bases, and 12 bases separated the two germline ends. The length of the CDR3 is 13 residues. Per germline, CDR1 MNHNS and CDR2 SASEGT. The CDR3 here is CASSNTDIYEQYF. The CDR3 coding sequence is TGTGCCAGCAGCAACACGGACATCTACGAGCAGTACTTC.

The genes are TRBV7-2 and TRBJ2-3; TRBD2 might be the D (6 bases). The CDR3 sequence is 14 residues long. V was cut by 3 bases and J by 6 bases, with 13 bases left in between. Germline V gene data show CDR1 as SGHTA and CDR2 as FQGNSA. The CDR3 coding sequence is TGTGCCAGCAGCTTTAAAGGGGAGGTGGATACGCAGTATTTT. This sequence encodes CASSFKGEVDTQYF.

This clone was seen only a few times. The rearrangement links TRBV7-9 to TRBJ1-1; weak D call: TRBD1 (5 bases). Germline lookup yields CDR1 SEHNR and CDR2 FQNEAQ (reference sequence). Trimming pared 0 bases from V and 5 bases from J, leaving 13 bases between. The CDR3 length is 15 residues. CDR3: CASSLALSGTTEAFF. The CDR3 DNA sequence: TGTGCCAGCAGCTTAGCGTTATCAGGGACGACTGAAGCTTTCTTT.

V gene TRBV6-5 combines with J gene TRBJ2-1, with 7 nucleotides matching TRBD2. The CDR3 consists of 15 residues. Germline assignment: CDR1 MNHEY and CDR2 SVGAGI. V lost 6 bases and J lost 3; bases outside the gene matches: 8. Written as DNA, the CDR3 is TGTGCCAGCAGGAAACGGGGGGTAGACTACAATGAGCAGTTCTTC. Translated, it gives CASRKRGVDYNEQFF.

The V and J genes are TRBV7-8 and TRBJ2-2; perhaps TRBD2 as D (6 bases). V was pared by 0 bases and J by 4 bases, with 12 bases between. Germline V gene lookup returns CDR1 SGHVS and CDR2 FQNEAQ. This CDR3 is 16 amino acids long. For the CDR3, the DNA is TGTGCCAGCAGCTTAGCGGGAGGTGGGGCCACCGGGGAGCTGTTTTTT. Its translation: CASSLAGGGATGELFF.

The rearrangement uses TRBV21-1 and TRBJ1-2; no check of the table's D call, TRBD1, against the DNA was made. TRBV21-1 corresponds to a pseudogene. The CDR3 is 14 amino acids. CDR3 bases: TGTGCCAGCAGCGGGAGTGACAGGGACGATGGCTACACCTTC. This codes for CASSGSDRDDGYTF.

In this sample, this clone turned up a few times. V gene TRBV29-1 combines with J gene TRBJ1-2; 7 positions agree with TRBD1. The V gene end was trimmed by 7 bases and the J gene end by 3 bases; junction bases not matched to a gene: 5. The germline CDR1 and CDR2 sequences are SQVTM and ANQGSEA. This CDR3 is 12 amino acids long. The CDR3: CSGLGQDYGYTF. CDR3 coding DNA: TGCAGCGGACTCGGACAGGACTATGGCTACACCTTC. Looking up the rest from reference TRBV29-1 and TRBJ1-2 gives the full variable domain: SAVISQKPSRDICQRGTSLTIQCQVDSQVTMMFWYRQQPGQSLTLIATANQGSEATYESGFVIDKFPISRPNLTFSTLTVSNMSPEDSSIYLCSGLGQDYGYTFGSGTRLTVV.

This rearrangement joins TRBV6-1 to TRBJ2-7; TRBD1 matches at 9 bases. V lost 8 bases and J lost 5; bases outside the gene matches: 7. The V gene's germline CDR1 is MNHNS and CDR2 SASEGT. There are 13 residues in the CDR3. As DNA, the CDR3 is TGTGCCAGCCGGACAGGGGTGAGGAACGAGCAGTACTTC. It is translated as CASRTGVRNEQYF.

As to this clone: The same CDR3 is also encoded by other DNA sequences in this sample. V and J are TRBV28 and TRBJ1-5; D is unclear. V gave up 2 bases and J gave up 3 bases, with 2 bases separating them. The CDR3 is 12 amino acids. In germline, CDR1 is MDHEN, CDR2 SYDVKM. CDR3 bases: TGTGCCAGCAGTTTACTCAATCAGCCCCAGCATTTT. This sequence encodes CASSLLNQPQHF.

Written as DNA, the CDR3 is TGTGCCAGCAGCTTTGGACTCACCGGGGAGCTGTTTTTT. Encoded protein: CASSFGLTGELFF. The gene calls are TRBV7-9 and TRBJ2-2; maybe TRBD2 (5 bases). Germline V gene lookup returns CDR1 SEHNR and CDR2 FQNEAQ (reference sequence). CDR3 length equals 13 residues. V shed 3 bases and J shed 4 bases, with 6 bases lying between them. The full variable domain, rest sourced from reference TRBV7-9 and TRBJ2-2, is DTGVSQNPRHKITKRGQNVTFRCDPISEHNRLYWYRQTLGQGPEFLTYFQNEAQLEKSRLLSDRFSAERPKGSFSTLEIQRTEQGDSAMYLCASSFGLTGELFFGEGSRLTVL.

The chain employs TRBV19 and TRBJ2-2, with D possibly matching TRBD2 (5 bases). The V end was cut by 10 bases, the J end by 4 bases, with 16 bases between. Germline CDR1 is LNHDA and CDR2 is SQIVND (reference sequence). The CDR3 covers 14 residues. CDR3 sequence: CATVARAATGELFF. The CDR3 DNA reads as TGTGCCACCGTGGCGAGGGCGGCCACCGGGGAGCTGTTTTTT. Complete variable domain (other parts from reference TRBV19 and TRBJ2-2): DGGITQSPKYLFRKEGQNVTLSCEQNLNHDAMYWYRQDPGQGLRLIYYSQIVNDFQKGDIAEGYSVSREKKESFPLTVTSAQKNPTAFYLCATVARAATGELFFGEGSRLTVL.

This chain links TRBV2 with TRBJ2-3; 7 positions agree with TRBD1. V lost 7 bases, J lost 2 bases, and 9 bases stayed unmatched. The CDR3 runs 15 residues. Germline CDR1 and CDR2: SNHLY and FYNNEI. Here the CDR3 DNA reads TGTGCCAGCACTGACGACAGGGCCAACACAGATACGCAGTATTTT. Its translation is CASTDDRANTDTQYF.

V and J are TRBV7-9 and TRBJ2-7, with D hard to call. Germline V gene lookup returns CDR1 SEHNR and CDR2 FQNEAQ (reference sequence). V gave up 1 base and J gave up 2 bases, with 12 bases separating them. CDR3 length equals 15 residues. The CDR3 loop is CASSLEGLAPYEQYF. CDR3 DNA: TGTGCCAGCAGCTTAGAGGGCTTGGCTCCCTACGAGCAGTACTTC.

In this sample, this clone turned up a few times. The gene calls are TRBV5-6 and TRBJ2-1; possible D gene TRBD2, 6 bases. Germline V CDR1 and CDR2: SGHDT, YYEEEE. The CDR3 spans 15 residues. Trimming stripped 4 bases from V and 4 bases from J, with 15 bases between. The chain's CDR3 is CASSPGTGSYNEQFF. The DNA of the CDR3 is TGTGCCAGCAGCCCCGGGACTGGGTCGTACAATGAGCAGTTCTTC.

The chain recombines TRBV6-1 with TRBJ2-3; 10 bases are shared with TRBD2. In germline, CDR1 is MNHNS, CDR2 SASEGT. V lost 5 bases, J lost 2 bases, and 4 bases stayed unmatched. The CDR3 length is 15 residues. The CDR3 is CASSRTSGYTDTQYF. CDR3 in DNA: TGTGCCAGCAGTCGGACTAGCGGTTACACAGATACGCAGTATTTT.

V is TRBV15 and J is TRBJ2-3, with 8 bases identical to TRBD2. V gave up 1 base and J gave up 0 bases; unmatched junction bases: 0. The CDR3 runs 15 residues. The V gene's germline CDR1 is LNHNV and CDR2 YYDKDF (reference sequence). CDR3 bases: TGTGCCACCAGCAGAGCTAGCGGGAGCACAGATACGCAGTATTTT. It codes for CATSRASGSTDTQYF.

The chain joins TRBV7-3 to TRBJ2-2, with TRBD2 matching over 7 bases. CDR3 length equals 18 residues. Germline CDR1 is SGHTA and CDR2 is FQGTGA. Trimming took 5 bases from V and 4 from J; bases not matched to a gene: 16. The CDR3 DNA follows: TGTGCCAGCAGCCAGCTTGGTGGGAGGGATGGGTCCACCGGGGAGCTGTTTTTT. This encodes CASSQLGGRDGSTGELFF.

This clone was seen a single time. The chain couples TRBV11-3 to TRBJ2-1, with D possibly TRBD2 on 6 matching bases. Germline V CDR1 and CDR2: SGHNT, YENEEA. The CDR3 covers 14 residues. The V end lost 4 bases, the J end lost 5 bases, and 12 bases lay between the germline ends. CDR3 in amino acids: CASSYGGNNNEQFF. DNA for the CDR3: TGTGCCAGCAGCTACGGCGGGAACAACAATGAGCAGTTCTTC.

The chain employs TRBV5-1 and TRBJ1-1; D gene uncertain. The CDR3 loop spans 13 amino acids. CDR1 and CDR2 (germline): SGHRS, YFSETQ. The V and J ends lost 5 bases and 4 bases respectively, with 12 bases between them. The DNA for the CDR3 is TGCGCCAGCAGGCTCGACACCGGCACTGAAGCTTTCTTT. This translates into CASRLDTGTEAFF.

The chain is built from TRBV5-6 and TRBJ2-1; 7 nucleotides line up with TRBD1. The trim removed 4 bases at V and 6 bases at J, leaving 4 bases unmatched. Germline lookup yields CDR1 SGHDT and CDR2 YYEEEE. The CDR3 length is 13 residues. This CDR3 reads CASSPTGFNEQFF. CDR3 nucleotides: TGTGCCAGCAGCCCGACAGGGTTCAATGAGCAGTTCTTC.

This clone was detected a few times. The chain recombines TRBV7-9 with TRBJ2-5; 10 nucleotides match TRBD2. Germline V gene sequence: CDR1 SEHNR, CDR2 FQNEAQ (reference sequence). The CDR3 length is 19 residues. V lost 3 bases and J lost 5; bases outside the gene matches: 18. CDR3 protein: CASSFQSRTLAGVLETQYF. Here the CDR3 DNA reads TGTGCCAGCAGCTTCCAGTCCAGAACCCTAGCGGGAGTTTTGGAGACCCAGTACTTC.

The chain has TRBV5-1 and TRBJ1-3; 8 bases are a match to TRBD1. Germline trimming cut 4 bases from V and 4 bases from J; bases unmatched to any gene: 7. The germline CDR1 and CDR2 sequences are SGHRS and YFSETQ. The CDR3 extends over 15 amino acids. The CDR3 reads CASSPDRVGGNTIYF. Written as DNA, the CDR3 is TGCGCCAGCAGCCCGGACAGGGTTGGAGGAAACACCATATATTTT. Complete variable domain (other parts from reference TRBV5-1 and TRBJ1-3): KAGVTQTPRYLIKTRGQQVTLSCSPISGHRSVSWYQQTPGQGLQFLFEYFSETQRNKGNFPGRFSGRQFSNSRSEMNVSTLELGDSALYLCASSPDRVGGNTIYFGEGSWLTVV.

This clone was seen many times. This sequence joins TRBV7-2 and TRBJ1-4; no clear D. Trimming cost V 1 base and J 7 bases, with 10 bases left between them. The CDR3 spans 14 residues. Germline lookup yields CDR1 SGHTA and CDR2 FQGNSA. The CDR3 DNA is TGTGCCAGCAGCTTAGTTAATACGGGTGAAAAACTGTTTTTT. Its protein is CASSLVNTGEKLFF.